Listed below are T cell receptor beta chains from one sample, sequenced in a study of CD8 T cells in ankylosing spondylitis. TCRdb re-called the 5' RACE reads through MiXCR, storing one row per CDR3 protein. In the table there are hundreds of thousands of distinct CDR3 sequences, about 15% of which are singletons. Sequencing was performed on blood, either unsorted or a sorted T cell fraction (not recorded which). These receptors were obtained from a male donor with ankylosing spondylitis. The CDR3 runs from the conserved cysteine through the conserved F or W. The order of the fields is clone size, D gene, CDR3 length, V gene, J gene, CDR3 DNA, CDR3 protein. D genes are given only for firm matches. The size of a clone is reported for some rows only, either as once, few or many, or as a class for expanded clones.

few	TRBD1	17	TRBV9	TRBJ1-5	TGTGCCAGCAGCGTAGGTGCCGGGACAGGTGGCAATCAGCCCCAGCATTTT	CASSVGAGTGGNQPQHF
many	NA	15	TRBV12-3/TRBV12-4	TRBJ2-7	TGTGCCAGCAGTTTAGGGGGTGTCGGTGTTTACGAGCAGTACTTC	CASSLGGVGVYEQYF
NA	NA	14	TRBV5-1	TRBJ2-5	TGCGCCAGCAGCGTGGGCGACCTCCAAGAGACCCAGTACTTC	CASSVGDLQETQYF
few	NA	16	TRBV5-1	TRBJ1-2	TGCGCCAGCAGCCGGGAGGGACAAATCCCCAGCTATGGCTACACCTTC	CASSREGQIPSYGYTF
few	NA	14	TRBV7-9	TRBJ1-1	TGTGCCAGCAGCCACAGGACAGAAGAGACTGAAGCTTTCTTT	CASSHRTEETEAFF
few	NA	16	TRBV14	TRBJ2-3	TGTGCCAGCAGCCAAATGAGGGATCCTAGCACAGATACGCAGTATTTT	CASSQMRDPSTDTQYF
NA	NA	13	TRBV28	TRBJ1-1	TGTGCCAGCATGGGGAGTGGGCCACTCGTAGCTTTCTTT	CASMGSGPLVAFF
few	NA	13	TRBV12-3/TRBV12-4	TRBJ2-7	TGTGCCAGCAGTTTTACACAGAACTACGAGCAGTACTTC	CASSFTQNYEQYF
NA	NA	16	TRBV12-3/TRBV12-4	TRBJ2-1	TGTGCCAGCAGTTTTGCTCCCCAGAGCTCCTACAATGAGCAGTTCTTC	CASSFAPQSSYNEQFF
few	NA	17	TRBV5-5	TRBJ2-2	TGTGCCAGCAGCGATTCATCGGGCAGGGCGAGGACCGGGGAGCTGTTTTTT	CASSDSSGRARTGELFF
few	NA	17	TRBV5-1	TRBJ2-3	TGCGCCAGCAGCTTGGTCGCCAGTTATACTAGCACAGATACGCAGTATTTT	CASSLVASYTSTDTQYF
few	NA	16	TRBV4-1	TRBJ1-5	TGCGCCAGCAGCCAAGAGAGTTCGGTTGGTAATCAGCCCCAGCATTTT	CASSQESSVGNQPQHF
NA	NA	11	TRBV20-1	TRBJ2-3	TGCAGTGGCCCTTCGCTGGATACGCAGTATTTT	CSGPSLDTQYF
NA	NA	14	TRBV12-3/TRBV12-4	TRBJ2-6	TGTGCCAGCAGTTTCAAGCCTGGGGCCAACGTCCTGACTTTC	CASSFKPGANVLTF
NA	NA	18	TRBV9	TRBJ2-1	TGTGCCAGCAGCGTAGCCCCCATACAGGGCGGGACCTACAATGAGCAGTTCTTC	CASSVAPIQGGTYNEQFF
NA	NA	13	TRBV9	TRBJ2-7	TGTGCCAGCAGCCCCCGCCCTAAATACGAGCAGTACTTC	CASSPRPKYEQYF
few	TRBD1	18	TRBV2	TRBJ1-5	TGTGCCAGCAGTGATCCGGGACAGGGTGTGGGTAGCAATCAGCCCCAGCATTTT	CASSDPGQGVGSNQPQHF
few	NA	14	TRBV5-4	TRBJ2-5	TGTGCCAGCAGACCTGGGGGTCCCCAAGAGACCCAGTACTTC	CASRPGGPQETQYF
few	NA	14	TRBV7-9	TRBJ1-1	TGTGCCAGCAGACCCTGGGGGACCTACACTGAAGCTTTCTTT	CASRPWGTYTEAFF
NA	NA	14	TRBV18	TRBJ2-1	TGTGCCAGCTCACCAGACCTTGCGAAGATGGAGCAGTTCTTC	CASSPDLAKMEQFF
NA	NA	15	TRBV7-3	TRBJ2-1	TGTGCCAGCAGCTTAAACAACTTAGCCGGCAATGAGCAGTTCTTC	CASSLNNLAGNEQFF
NA	NA	15	TRBV6-1	TRBJ2-6	TGTGCCAGCAGTGAAGCTTTTTCTGGGGCCAACGTCCTGACTTTC	CASSEAFSGANVLTF
NA	NA	15	TRBV5-1	TRBJ2-5	TGCGCCAGCAGTAGAGGGGACGCCAAGGGGGAGACCCAGTACTTC	CASSRGDAKGETQYF
few	TRBD2	17	TRBV20-1	TRBJ2-3	TGCAGTGCTAGAGAGGAGCGAGCGGGAGGCTCCCCAGATACGCAGTATTTT	CSAREERAGGSPDTQYF
NA	NA	15	TRBV12-3/TRBV12-4	TRBJ1-2	TGTGCCAGCAGTTTTTGGGCAGCCGACCTCGGCGGCTACACCTTC	CASSFWAADLGGYTF
few	NA	15	TRBV7-2	TRBJ2-2	TGTGCCAGCAGCTCTCAAGGGGGGAACACCGGGGAGCTGTTTTTT	CASSSQGGNTGELFF
NA	TRBD2	14	TRBV15	TRBJ2-7	TGTGCCACCAGCAGAGATGAGGCGGGGGACGAGCAGTACTTC	CATSRDEAGDEQYF
few	NA	11	TRBV11-2	TRBJ1-2	TGTGCCAGCGGCCTCTACTATGGCTACACCTTC	CASGLYYGYTF
many	NA	18	TRBV20-1	TRBJ1-1	TGCAGTGCTAGAGATGGTGCCCTGGCAGGGGTGAAGAACACTGAAGCTTTCTTT	CSARDGALAGVKNTEAFF
few	NA	15	TRBV5-1	TRBJ2-2	TGCGCCAGCAGCGCACGGACCGGTAACACCGGGGAGCTGTTTTTT	CASSARTGNTGELFF
many	NA	13	TRBV7-9	TRBJ2-6	TGTGCCAGCAGCTTGGACAGTGCCAACGTCCTGACTTTC	CASSLDSANVLTF
NA	TRBD2	18	TRBV3-1	TRBJ2-1	TGTGCCAGCAGCCCCTGGACTAGCGGGGGTTCGTCCTACAATGAGCAGTTCTTC	CASSPWTSGGSSYNEQFF
NA	TRBD2	16	TRBV4-2	TRBJ2-5	TGTGCCAGCAGCCAAGGGACTAGCGGGCGTAGAGAGACCCAGTACTTC	CASSQGTSGRRETQYF
NA	NA	16	TRBV5-6	TRBJ2-1	TGTGCCAGCAGCCTGACAGGGGAGGGGTCCTACAATGAGCAGTTCTTC	CASSLTGEGSYNEQFF
few	NA	13	TRBV12-3/TRBV12-4	TRBJ1-3	TGTGCCAGCAGCTTGAGGTTGGGTAACACCATATATTTT	CASSLRLGNTIYF
few	TRBD2	12	TRBV7-2	TRBJ2-7	TGTGCCAGCGGACTAGCGGGGTACGAGCAGTACTTC	CASGLAGYEQYF
NA	NA	12	TRBV20-1	TRBJ2-7	TGCAGTGCTAGCCAGGGGCGGTTCGAGCAGTACTTC	CSASQGRFEQYF
many	NA	12	TRBV10-3	TRBJ2-3	TGTGCCATCAGTGGACCAAAGGGGACGCAGTATTTT	CAISGPKGTQYF
NA	NA	14	TRBV10-1	TRBJ1-1	TGCGCCAGCAGCTTATGGCGGCAGGGCACTGAAGCTTTCTTT	CASSLWRQGTEAFF
NA	TRBD1	15	TRBV12-3/TRBV12-4	TRBJ1-2	TGTGCCAGCAGCCCCCAGGGGGATGATATGAGTGGCTACACCTTC	CASSPQGDDMSGYTF
NA	NA	13	TRBV20-1	TRBJ1-5	TGCAGTTCGAGCAGGGGTAGCAATCAGCCCCAGCATTTT	CSSSRGSNQPQHF
few	TRBD1	13	TRBV20-1	TRBJ2-5	TGCAGTGCTAGACCTGGACAGGGGAGGACCCAGTACTTC	CSARPGQGRTQYF
NA	NA	15	TRBV5-1	TRBJ1-5	TGCGCCAGCAGCTTGTCCTCCGCAGATAATCAGCCCCAGCATTTT	CASSLSSADNQPQHF
NA	NA	15	TRBV11-2	TRBJ2-1	TGTGCCAGCAGCTCCCGACGGGACTCCTACAATGAGCAGTTCTTC	CASSSRRDSYNEQFF